The TCR beta chain under discussion was sequenced for a study of T cells in localized non-small cell lung cancer. Germline values: CDR1 MNHEY, CDR2 SVGAGI. Trimming left V 2 bases short and J 2 bases short, with 13 bases between. The CDR3 has 15 amino acids. Some clones are missing from TCRdb's copy, which holds only in-frame ones; the method was immunoSEQ multiplex PCR. The sample has around 15,000 clones, roughly 87% seen once. The sequence was collected from a man between 40 and 69 years old with stage III lung adenocarcinoma. The material was peripheral blood mononuclear cells, obtained before any cancer treatment. This chain uses TRBV6-5 with TRBJ2-7, with D perhaps TRBD2 (6 bases). The CDR3 DNA follows: TGTGCCAGCAGTTACGGTTTAGCGGAAACCTACGAGCAGTACTTC. Protein: CASSYGLAETYEQYF.